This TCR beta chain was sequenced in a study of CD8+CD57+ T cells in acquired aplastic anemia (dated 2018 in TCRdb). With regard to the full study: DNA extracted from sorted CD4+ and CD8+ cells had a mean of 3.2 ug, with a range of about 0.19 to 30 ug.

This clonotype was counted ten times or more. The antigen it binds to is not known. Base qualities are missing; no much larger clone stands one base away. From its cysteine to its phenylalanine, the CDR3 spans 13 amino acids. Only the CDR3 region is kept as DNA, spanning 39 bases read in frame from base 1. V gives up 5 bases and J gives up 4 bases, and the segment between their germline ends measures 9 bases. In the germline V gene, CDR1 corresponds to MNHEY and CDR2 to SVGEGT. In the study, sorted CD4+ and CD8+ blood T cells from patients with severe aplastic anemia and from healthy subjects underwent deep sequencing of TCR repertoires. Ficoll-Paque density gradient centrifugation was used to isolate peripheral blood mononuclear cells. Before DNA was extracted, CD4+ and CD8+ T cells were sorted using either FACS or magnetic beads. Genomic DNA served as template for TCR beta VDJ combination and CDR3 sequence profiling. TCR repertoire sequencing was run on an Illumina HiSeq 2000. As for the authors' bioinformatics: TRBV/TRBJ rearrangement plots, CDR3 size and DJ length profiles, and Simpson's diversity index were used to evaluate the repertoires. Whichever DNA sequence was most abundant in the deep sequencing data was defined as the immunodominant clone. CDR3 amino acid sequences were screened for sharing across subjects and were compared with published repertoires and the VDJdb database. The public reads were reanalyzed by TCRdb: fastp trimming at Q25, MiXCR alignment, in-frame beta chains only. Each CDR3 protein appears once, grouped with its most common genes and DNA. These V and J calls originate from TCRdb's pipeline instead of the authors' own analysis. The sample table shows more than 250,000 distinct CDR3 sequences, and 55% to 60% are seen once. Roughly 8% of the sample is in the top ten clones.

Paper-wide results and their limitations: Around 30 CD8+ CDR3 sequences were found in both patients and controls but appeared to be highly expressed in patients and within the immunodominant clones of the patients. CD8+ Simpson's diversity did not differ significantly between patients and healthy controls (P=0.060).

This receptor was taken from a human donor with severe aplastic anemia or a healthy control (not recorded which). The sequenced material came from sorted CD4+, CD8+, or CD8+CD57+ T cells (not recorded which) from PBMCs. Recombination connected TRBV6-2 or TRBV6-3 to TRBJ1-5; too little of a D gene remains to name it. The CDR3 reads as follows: CASSDPGNQPQHF. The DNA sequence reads TGTGCCAGCAGTGACCCTGGGAATCAGCCCCAGCATTTT.